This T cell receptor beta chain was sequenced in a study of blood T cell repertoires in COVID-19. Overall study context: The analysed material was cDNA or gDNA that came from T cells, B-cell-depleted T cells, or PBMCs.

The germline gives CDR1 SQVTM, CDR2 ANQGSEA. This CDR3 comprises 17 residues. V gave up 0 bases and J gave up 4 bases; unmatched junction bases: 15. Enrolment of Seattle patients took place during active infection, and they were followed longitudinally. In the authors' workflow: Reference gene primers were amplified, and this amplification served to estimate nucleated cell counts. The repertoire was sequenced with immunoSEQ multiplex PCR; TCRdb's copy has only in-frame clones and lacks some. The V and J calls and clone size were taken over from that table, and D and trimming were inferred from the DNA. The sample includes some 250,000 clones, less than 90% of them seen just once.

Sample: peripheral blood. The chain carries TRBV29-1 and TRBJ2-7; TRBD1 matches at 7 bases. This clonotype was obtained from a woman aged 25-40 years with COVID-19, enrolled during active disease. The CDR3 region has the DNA TGCAGCGTTGAAGATCTTCGGGGCAGGGGGTCCACTTACGAGCAGTACTTC. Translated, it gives CSVEDLRGRGSTYEQYF.